What follows are 5 T cell receptor beta chains derived from one specimen sequenced in a study of blood T cell repertoires in COVID-19. TCRdb's copy holds only in-frame clones and misses some; the assay was immunoSEQ multiplex PCR. The data show some 120,000 clones, 90% seen once. Sequenced: peripheral blood. Source of these receptors: a human donor with active COVID-19. The donor label of this sample is uncertain.

This sequence joins TRBV7-9 and TRBJ1-1; D is ambiguous. The V gene's germline CDR1 is SEHNR and CDR2 FQNEAQ (reference sequence). The CDR3 is made up of 13 amino acids. V lost 1 base, J lost 3 bases, and 6 bases lay in between. In nucleotides, the CDR3 is TGTGCCAGCAGCTTAGATGGCTACACTGAAGCTTTCTTT. The encoded protein is CASSLDGYTEAFF.

V gene TRBV18 combines with J gene TRBJ2-7, with D possibly being TRBD1 (6 bases). The germline CDR1 and CDR2 sequences are KGHSH and LQKENI. The germline V and J ends were trimmed by 3 bases and 1 base, with 7 bases remaining between them. This CDR3 has 13 amino acids. CDR3 loop: CASSPTGSYEQYF. The CDR3, as DNA: TGTGCCAGCTCACCCACAGGGTCCTACGAGCAGTACTTC.

The V and J genes are TRBV2 and TRBJ2-3; D may be TRBD1 (5 bases). Germline V gene sequence: CDR1 SNHLY, CDR2 FYNNEI. This CDR3 is built from 15 residues. The germline V and J ends were trimmed by 3 bases and 2 bases, with 12 bases remaining between them. CDR3 region: CASSDMAGLTDTQYF. CDR3 bases: TGTGCCAGCAGTGATATGGCAGGGCTCACAGATACGCAGTATTTT.

The chain is built from TRBV7-2 and TRBJ2-5; TRBD1 aligns across 8 bases. Germline assignment: CDR1 SGHTA and CDR2 FQGNSA. The CDR3 extends over 12 amino acids. The trim removed 4 bases at V and 5 bases at J, leaving 0 bases unmatched. In nucleotides, the CDR3 is TGTGCCAGCAGCTACAGGGGGGAGACCCAGTACTTC. Translated: CASSYRGETQYF.

This rearrangement joins TRBV5-4 to TRBJ1-6; D may be TRBD1 (6 bases). The germline V gene encodes CDR1 SGHNT and CDR2 YYREEE (reference sequence). V gave up 0 bases and J gave up 5 bases, with 12 bases separating them. This CDR3 region has 16 residues. CDR3 DNA: TGTGCCAGCAGCTTGGGGGGGACAAGAGATAATTCACCCCTCCACTTT. Translated: CASSLGGTRDNSPLHF.